These 27 T cell receptor beta chains originate from one sample sequenced in a study of identical twins (dated by TCRdb to the mid-2010s). The library was built by means of 5' RACE. Sequencing took place on an Illumina HiSeq 2000. Clones were called with MiXCR by TCRdb after fastp trimmed the public reads at Q25, and only in-frame beta chains were retained. Records with the same CDR3 protein are collapsed into one entry carrying the most frequent genes and DNA. The sample yields a few hundred thousand distinct CDR3 sequences; around a tenth were counted once. The ten largest account for around 3.1% of the sample. Another study also made use of these data, one on yellow fever vaccine responses in identical twins.

Sequenced sample: PBMCs. All receptors derive from a woman aged 18-29 years in good health.

This clonotype appeared many times. The J gene is TRBJ2-7, the V gene TRBV14; D might be TRBD2 (6 bases). The CDR3 length is 15 residues. Trimming removed 1 base from V and 6 bases from J, with 16 bases in between. In germline, CDR1 is SGHDN, CDR2 FVKESK. The CDR3 coding sequence is TGTGCCAGCAGCCAAGGCGGGACGGTTGTTGTCGAGCAGTACTTC. It codes for CASSQGGTVVVEQYF.

As regards this clonotype: The junction shows a germline mismatch at one end, possibly a read error. The chain employs TRBV28 and TRBJ2-7; 9 bases match TRBD1. The V gene's germline CDR1 is MDHEN and CDR2 SYDVKM. The CDR3 is 14 amino acids. CDR3 sequence reads: CASSFTGGGYEQCF. The CDR3 region has the DNA TGTGCCAGCAGTTTTACAGGGGGCGGATACGAGCAGTGCTTC.

This chain links TRBV7-9 with TRBJ2-7; TRBD2 matches at 8 bases. In germline, CDR1 is SEHNR, CDR2 FQNEAQ (reference sequence). J lost 4 bases, V lost 5 bases, and 10 bases had no gene match. CDR3 length: 15 residues. Written as DNA, the CDR3 is TGTGCCAGCAGCCCTCAGGCGGGAGGAGTATACGAGCAGTACTTC. Its protein product is CASSPQAGGVYEQYF.

V gene TRBV5-6 combines with J gene TRBJ2-2; no clear D gene. This CDR3 comprises 16 residues. The germline V gene has CDR1 SGHDT and CDR2 YYEEEE. Trimming stripped 1 base from V and 0 bases from J, with 10 bases between. The CDR3 nucleotides are TGTGCCAGCAGCTTGCTCCAGGTGACGAACACCGGGGAGCTGTTTTTT. As protein: CASSLLQVTNTGELFF. The whole variable domain, filled in from reference TRBV5-6 and TRBJ2-2, reads DAGVTQSPTHLIKTRGQQVTLRCSPKSGHDTVSWYQQALGQGPQFIFQYYEEEERQRGNFPDRFSGHQFPNYSSELNVNALLLGDSALYLCASSLLQVTNTGELFFGEGSRLTVL.

There are many counts of this clonotype. This rearrangement joins TRBV5-1 to TRBJ1-5; D uncertain. Trimming pared 0 bases from V and 7 bases from J, leaving 8 bases between. The CDR3 length is 13 residues. Germline V gene sequence: CDR1 SGHRS, CDR2 YFSETQ. As DNA, the CDR3 is TGCGCCAGCAGCTTGGGTGCCGGGCAGCCCCAGCATTTT. Translation gives CASSLGAGQPQHF.

This clonotype was detected only a few times. The chain couples TRBV28 to TRBJ2-1; 14 bases fit TRBD2. Germline-derived CDR1 and CDR2 are MDHEN and SYDVKM. The CDR3 consists of 16 residues. V lost 3 bases to trimming and J lost 6 bases; unmatched junction nucleotides: 4. The CDR3 is CASSFRLAGGRNEQFF. CDR3 bases: TGTGCCAGCAGTTTCAGACTAGCGGGAGGGCGCAATGAGCAGTTCTTC.

This clonotype was counted many times. Here the CDR3 reads CASSQSTGIGTEAFF. DNA for the CDR3: TGCGCCAGCAGCCAATCGACAGGGATAGGCACTGAAGCTTTCTTT. The chain carries TRBV5-1 and TRBJ1-1; 7 bases match TRBD1. The CDR3 has 15 residues. Germline V gene lookup returns CDR1 SGHRS and CDR2 YFSETQ. V lost 4 bases to trimming and J lost 4 bases; unmatched junction nucleotides: 10.

This clonotype was observed many times. The J gene is TRBJ2-7, the V gene TRBV27; the D gene is possibly TRBD2 (5 bases). The V and J ends lost 2 bases and 4 bases respectively, with 18 bases between them. CDR1 and CDR2 (germline): MNHEY, SMNVEV (reference sequence). CDR3 length: 16 amino acids. The CDR3 loop is CASSLSLVGVEYEQYF. The DNA of the CDR3 is TGTGCCAGCAGTTTAAGTTTGGTCGGGGTAGAGTACGAGCAGTACTTC.

This clonotype was found many times. V gene TRBV20-1 combines with J gene TRBJ2-3; TRBD2 agrees at 7 bases. The junction had 8 bases not matched to a gene; V was cut back by 2 bases and J by 0 bases. CDR3 length: 16 amino acids. Germline CDR1 and CDR2: DFQATT and SNEGSKA (reference sequence). CDR3 region: CSARNAGAGSTDTQYF. CDR3 sequence (DNA): TGCAGTGCTAGAAATGCAGGAGCGGGGAGCACAGATACGCAGTATTTT.

This clonotype was observed a few times. The CDR3: CSATPGGSPDTQYF. In DNA form, the CDR3 reads TGCAGTGCTACTCCCGGGGGGTCTCCAGATACGCAGTATTTT. The gene calls are TRBV20-1 and TRBJ2-3, with 7 bases matching TRBD2. CDR1 and CDR2 from the germline V gene are DFQATT and SNEGSKA (reference sequence). This CDR3 is built from 14 residues. The ends lost 4 bases at V and 4 bases at J; junction bases unmatched: 8.

Remarks on this clonotype: An end of the junction does not agree with germline; a read error may underlie this. The V call is TRBV4-2, the J call TRBJ1-6; D unresolved. This CDR3 comprises 12 residues. Germline CDR1 reads LGHNA; CDR2 reads YNFKEQ. The CDR3 reads CASSQDGKKTAF. The CDR3 coding sequence is TGTGCCAGCAGCCAAGACGGAAAGAAAACGGCCTTT.

The V and J genes are TRBV7-9 and TRBJ2-5; D is perhaps TRBD2 (6 bases). The CDR3 consists of 15 residues. Trimming pared 2 bases from V and 1 base from J, leaving 11 bases between. The germline gives CDR1 SEHNR, CDR2 FQNEAQ (reference sequence). CDR3: CASSLRELAQETQYF. The CDR3 bases are TGTGCCAGCAGCTTACGGGAGCTGGCCCAAGAGACCCAGTACTTC.

V usage is TRBV28 and J usage is TRBJ1-2; TRBD1 might be the D (5 bases). In germline, CDR1 is MDHEN, CDR2 SYDVKM. This CDR3 has 15 residues. Deletions cut 4 bases from V and 0 bases from J, with 12 bases between. The CDR3 DNA is TGTGCCAGCAGTTCACCTTGGGGGTCTAACTATGGCTACACCTTC. Its protein product is CASSSPWGSNYGYTF.

The table lists this clonotype with a few counts. The chain has TRBV29-1 and TRBJ2-7; TRBD1 aligns across 7 bases. CDR1 SQVTM and CDR2 ANQGSEA come from the germline V gene. There are 13 residues in the CDR3. V shed 7 bases, J shed 2 bases, and the junction held 8 bases outside the gene matches. Here the CDR3 reads CSAGTAETYEQYF. The CDR3 DNA sequence: TGCAGCGCAGGGACAGCGGAAACCTACGAGCAGTACTTC.

This clonotype came up a few times. The chain links TRBV30 to TRBJ2-1; 9 nucleotides line up with TRBD2. The V and J ends lost 0 bases and 7 bases, in that order; junction bases with no gene match: 7. The CDR3 has 15 amino acids. Looked up from germline, CDR1 is GTSNPN and CDR2 is SVGIG (reference sequence). The CDR3 coding sequence is TGTGCCTGGAGTGTAATAGCGGGAGCTTTAAATGAGCAGTTCTTC. It specifies CAWSVIAGALNEQFF.

The rearrangement uses TRBV27 and TRBJ2-1; D is undetermined. Germline V gene data show CDR1 as MNHEY and CDR2 as SMNVEV (reference sequence). Trimming cost V 5 bases and J 5 bases, with 10 bases left between them. CDR3 length equals 13 residues. The CDR3 DNA is TGTGCCAGCAGTCCCCTCTGGGACAATGAGCAGTTCTTC. Protein: CASSPLWDNEQFF.

This clonotype showed up many times. The V call is TRBV4-2, the J call TRBJ2-1; tentatively, D is TRBD2 (6 bases). The germline V gene encodes CDR1 LGHNA and CDR2 YNFKEQ. V was shortened by 3 bases and J by 4 bases, with 13 bases between the two germline ends. This CDR3 is 15 amino acids long. The CDR3 DNA follows: TGTGCCAGCAGCCAGTTCGGGGGTATGTACAATGAGCAGTTCTTC. Translated: CASSQFGGMYNEQFF.

This clonotype has more than one count but fewer than ten. The J gene is TRBJ1-1, the V gene TRBV12-3 or TRBV12-4; a weak D match, TRBD1 (6 bases). The CDR3 sequence is 16 residues long. V lost 4 bases and J lost 0, with 15 bases in between. The CDR3 loop reads CASSSSGTRLNTEAFF. As DNA, the CDR3 is TGTGCCAGCAGTTCATCCGGGACACGGCTGAACACTGAAGCTTTCTTT.

This clonotype was counted a few times. The CDR3 here is CASSETGGNTGELFF. The CDR3 bases are TGTGCCAGCAGCGAGACAGGGGGAAACACCGGGGAGCTGTTTTTT. This rearrangement joins TRBV12-3 or TRBV12-4 to TRBJ2-2; TRBD1 matches at 9 bases. Unmatched junction bases numbered 4, after V lost 6 bases and J lost 2 bases. This CDR3 comprises 15 residues.

The CDR3 DNA sequence: TGCGCCAGCAGCCGCACTCCTTCTAGTTACGAGCAGTACTTC. Translated: CASSRTPSSYEQYF. The chain is built from TRBV5-1 and TRBJ2-7; D ambiguous. CDR1 and CDR2 from the germline V gene are SGHRS and YFSETQ. The CDR3 is made up of 14 amino acids. The V end lost 4 bases, the J end lost 4 bases, and 15 bases lay between the germline ends.

V gene TRBV12-3 or TRBV12-4 combines with J gene TRBJ2-5, with D possibly matching TRBD2 (5 bases). The CDR3 loop spans 14 amino acids. Trimming pared 6 bases from V and 9 bases from J, leaving 20 bases between. CDR3 sequence reads: CASSLLDSVPPQYF. For the CDR3, the DNA is TGTGCCAGCAGCCTATTGGACTCCGTTCCGCCCCAGTACTTC.

This clonotype turned up a few times. This chain uses TRBV11-2 with TRBJ2-5; 12 bases align to TRBD1. This CDR3 has 16 amino acids. With V trimmed by 1 base and J by 4 bases, 4 bases remained unmatched. The V gene's germline CDR1 is SGHAT and CDR2 FQNNGV. CDR3 bases: TGTGCCAGCAGCTTAGCGGGGACAGGGGGCCGAGAGACCCAGTACTTC. As protein: CASSLAGTGGRETQYF.

This CDR3 is CASSLTGSFTDTQYF. CDR3 in DNA: TGTGCCAGCAGCTTGACAGGGTCCTTCACAGATACGCAGTATTTT. V gene TRBV11-2 combines with J gene TRBJ2-3, with 7 bases matching TRBD1. J lost 2 bases, V lost 3 bases, and 5 bases had no gene match. CDR1 is SGHAT, CDR2 FQNNGV, per germline. The CDR3 totals 15 residues.

This clonotype appeared many times. The V and J genes are TRBV11-2 and TRBJ2-5, with D uncertain. The CDR3 runs 13 residues. Trimming took 1 base from V and 4 from J, leaving 7 bases between them. Germline CDR1 reads SGHAT; CDR2 reads FQNNGV. The chain's CDR3 is CASSLGRSETQYF. CDR3 nucleotide sequence: TGTGCCAGCAGCTTAGGCAGGTCAGAGACCCAGTACTTC. Based on the CDR3 plus reference TRBV11-2 and TRBJ2-5, the full variable domain is EAGVAQSPRYKIIEKRQSVAFWCNPISGHATLYWYQQILGQGPKLLIQFQNNGVVDDSQLPKDRFSAERLKGVDSTLKIQPAKLEDSAVYLCASSLGRSETQYFGPGTRLLVL.

The table lists this clonotype with a few counts. The chain carries TRBV7-3 and TRBJ2-5, with TRBD2 matching over 7 bases. V lost 2 bases to trimming and J lost 5 bases; unmatched junction nucleotides: 11. CDR3 size: 16 residues. Germline assignment: CDR1 SGHTA and CDR2 FQGTGA. CDR3 region: CASSLLGGGGMETQYF. The CDR3 DNA is TGTGCCAGCAGCTTACTTGGTGGGGGGGGGATGGAGACCCAGTACTTC. Drawing the rest from reference TRBV7-3 and TRBJ2-5, the complete variable domain is GAGVSQTPSNKVTEKGKYVELRCDPISGHTALYWYRQSLGQGPEFLIYFQGTGAADDSGLPNDRFFAVRPEGSVSTLKIQRTERGDSAVYLCASSLLGGGGMETQYFGPGTRLLVL.

The J gene is TRBJ1-2, the V gene TRBV12-3 or TRBV12-4; a possible D gene is TRBD1 (5 bases). Trimming shortened V by 6 bases and J by 4 bases, and 18 bases separated the two germline ends. This CDR3 region has 15 residues. Here the CDR3 reads CASRGVRARGYGYTF. The CDR3 bases are TGTGCCAGCAGGGGGGTCCGGGCACGCGGCTATGGCTACACCTTC.

This clonotype has ten or more counts. V usage is TRBV11-2 and J usage is TRBJ2-5; D is unresolved. V gave up 1 base and J gave up 7 bases, with 13 bases separating them. CDR3 length: 14 amino acids. CDR1 and CDR2 (germline): SGHAT, FQNNGV. CDR3 in DNA: TGTGCCAGCAGCTTAGCCCGCCGAGAAGGGACCCAGTACTTC. It specifies CASSLARREGTQYF.